These 26 T cell receptor beta chains came from one sample sequenced in a study of blood T cells in healthy people across ages (dated by TCRdb to between 2014 and 2017). The method was 5' RACE. The sequencer was an Illumina HiSeq 2500. A second PCR of about 7 to 12 cycles was performed with a sample-barcoded 5' primer and a J-beta primer mix. The raw public data were reprocessed by TCRdb itself: fastp quality trimming at Q25, MiXCR clonotype calling, in-frame beta chains only. Each entry merges the rows of one CDR3 protein and shows their most common DNA and genes. In this sample the table shows approximately 1.5 million distinct CDR3 sequences, 42% of which occur a single time. The top ten clones comprise over 3.5% of the sample. What was sequenced was blood. These receptors originate from a woman under 30 in good health.

This clonotype was counted only a few times. V and J are TRBV4-1 and TRBJ1-2; no reliable D call. The CDR3 spans 14 residues. Germline CDR1 reads MGHRA; CDR2 reads YSYEKL. V was clipped by 2 bases and J by 6 bases, with 13 bases between them. The CDR3 DNA reads TGCGCCAGCAGCCAAACCGGGAGCTATGATGGCTACACCTTC. Translating gives CASSQTGSYDGYTF.

The chain combines TRBV18 with TRBJ2-3; the match to TRBD1 covers 11 bases. Looked up from germline, CDR1 is KGHSH and CDR2 is LQKENI. Losses at the gene ends were 4 bases for V and 2 bases for J; bases not matched to a gene: 5. This CDR3 region has 16 residues. The CDR3 DNA reads as TGTGCCAGCTCACAGGACAGGGGGCGCGCCACAGATACGCAGTATTTT. This encodes CASSQDRGRATDTQYF.

This clonotype has only one observation. The genes are TRBV21-1 and TRBJ2-7; the D call of TRBD1 is as the table states it, not checked on the DNA. TRBV21-1 is a documented pseudogene. The CDR3 loop spans 13 amino acids. The CDR3 coding sequence is TGTGACAGCAGCAAGTCTAGGGGCTACGAGCAGTACTTC. Its translation: CDSSKSRGYEQYF.

V usage is TRBV7-6 and J usage is TRBJ1-2; D not resolved. CDR3 length: 15 amino acids. Germline V gene data show CDR1 as SGHVS and CDR2 as FNYEAQ. Trimming removed 2 bases at V and 1 base at J, with 11 bases between. CDR3 sequence (DNA): TGTGCCAGCAGCTTACGACCCGAACTTAACTATGGCTACACCTTC. Residues: CASSLRPELNYGYTF.

This clonotype turned up a few times. The CDR3 bases are TGTGCCAGCCTCAGTCAGGGACAGGGAGAGTATACGCAGTATTTT. Its protein product is CASLSQGQGEYTQYF. This sequence joins TRBV27 and TRBJ2-3; 9 bases line up with TRBD1. The CDR3 covers 15 residues. V shed 8 bases, J shed 7 bases, and the junction held 13 bases outside the gene matches. Per the germline V gene, CDR1 is MNHEY and CDR2 is SMNVEV (reference sequence).

This rearrangement joins TRBV20-1 to TRBJ1-2; D remains ambiguous. Trimming took 6 bases from V and 2 from J, leaving 13 bases between them. This CDR3 spans 13 amino acids. Per germline, CDR1 DFQATT and CDR2 SNEGSKA (reference sequence). The CDR3 sequence: CSARSVGNYGYTF. The CDR3 nucleotides are TGCAGTGCAAGATCGGTCGGCAACTATGGCTACACCTTC.

This clonotype was recorded many times. The V and J genes are TRBV12-3 or TRBV12-4 and TRBJ2-7; perhaps D is TRBD1 or TRBD2 (6 bases each). There are 15 residues in the CDR3. The germline V and J ends were trimmed by 5 bases and 5 bases, with 19 bases remaining between them. CDR3 sequence: CASSRDKEGVDEQYF. CDR3 nucleotide sequence: TGTGCCAGCAGTCGGGACAAGGAGGGGGTTGACGAGCAGTACTTC.

To note about this clonotype: An end of the junction does not agree with germline; a read error may underlie this. The rearrangement joins TRBV4-3 to TRBJ1-1; D unresolved. The CDR3 has 18 residues. CDR1 and CDR2 from the germline V gene are LGHNA and YSLEER. The DNA of the CDR3 is TGCGCCGGCAGCCCCCAAGTCTGGCCCGGGGTAGGGAACACTGAAGCTTTCTTT. Translated: CAGSPQVWPGVGNTEAFF.

This clonotype was observed a few times. The rearrangement links TRBV14 to TRBJ2-5, with 8 bases lining up with TRBD1. Unmatched junction bases numbered 5, after V lost 4 bases and J lost 4 bases. Germline CDR1 SGHDN, CDR2 FVKESK. The CDR3 has 14 amino acids. The CDR3 bases are TGTGCCAGCAGCCCTCAGGGGGCAAGAGAGACCCAGTACTTC. Its translation: CASSPQGARETQYF. Together with reference TRBV14 and TRBJ2-5, the CDR3 gives the full variable domain: EAGVTQFPSHSVIEKGQTVTLRCDPISGHDNLYWYRRVMGKEIKFLLHFVKESKQDESGMPNNRFLAERTGGTYSTLKVQPAELEDSGVYFCASSPQGARETQYFGPGTRLLVL.

V is TRBV5-1 and J is TRBJ2-5, with 14 bases aligning to TRBD2. The germline gives CDR1 SGHRS, CDR2 YFSETQ. The V and J ends lost 4 bases and 5 bases, in that order; junction bases with no gene match: 4. The CDR3 length is 15 residues. The chain's CDR3 is CASSARTSGRETQYF. The CDR3 coding sequence is TGCGCCAGCAGCGCGCGGACTAGCGGGAGGGAGACCCAGTACTTC.

The table lists this clonotype with a few counts. The chain carries TRBV27 and TRBJ2-5; 10 bases are a match to TRBD2. V was clipped by 1 base and J by 4 bases; unmatched bases: 6. This CDR3 has 16 amino acids. Germline lookup yields CDR1 MNHEY and CDR2 SMNVEV (reference sequence). CDR3 sequence: CASSLFPLAGGETQYF. The CDR3 DNA is TGTGCCAGCAGTTTATTTCCCTTAGCGGGAGGAGAGACCCAGTACTTC.

The chain couples TRBV29-1 to TRBJ2-1; 7 nucleotides align to TRBD2. The CDR3 spans 14 residues. V was clipped by 7 bases and J by 4 bases; unmatched bases: 10. Per the germline V gene, CDR1 is SQVTM and CDR2 is ANQGSEA. The CDR3 here is CSAPHAGAYNEQFF. CDR3 in DNA: TGCAGCGCCCCCCATGCGGGAGCGTACAATGAGCAGTTCTTC.

This clonotype was detected only once. J is TRBJ2-1 and V is TRBV12-3 or TRBV12-4, with unresolved D. TRBJ2-7 explains the end of the DNA better; the J call may be wrong. The CDR3 extends over 12 amino acids. CDR3 loop: CASTLDGDEQYF. CDR3 nucleotides: TGTGCCAGCACCCTAGACGGAGATGAGCAGTACTTC.

This rearrangement joins TRBV27 to TRBJ1-1, with D uncertain. This CDR3 spans 13 amino acids. Per the germline V gene, CDR1 is MNHEY and CDR2 is SMNVEV (reference sequence). Trimming took 5 bases from V and 4 from J, leaving 11 bases between them. CDR3 sequence: CASSPSGSTEAFF. The CDR3 DNA reads TGTGCCAGCAGTCCCTCGGGTTCCACTGAAGCTTTCTTT.

This clonotype was observed a few times. At one of its ends the junction is not consistent with the germline gene, which may arise from a read error. The J gene is TRBJ1-4, the V gene TRBV4-1, with 8 bases aligning to TRBD1. CDR3 length: 16 residues. Germline V gene data show CDR1 as MGHRA and CDR2 as YSYEKL. The CDR3 DNA reads as TGCGCCAGCAGCCAACCAAGGGACAGGCAGAATGGAAAACTGTTTTTT. This gives the protein CASSQPRDRQNGKLFF.

J is TRBJ1-1 and V is TRBV20-1; D unclear. The CDR3 covers 13 residues. The V end lost 5 bases, the J end lost 11 bases, and 21 bases lay between the germline ends. CDR1 DFQATT and CDR2 SNEGSKA come from the germline V gene (reference sequence). CDR3 amino acids: CSAPLQGLAGAFF. CDR3 DNA: TGCAGTGCTCCTTTACAAGGGCTCGCCGGGGCTTTCTTT.

This clonotype was counted a few times. The chain carries TRBV27 and TRBJ2-7; D is unclear. The CDR3 covers 14 residues. Trimming took off 2 bases at V and 3 bases at J, with 11 bases between the two ends. Germline V gene data show CDR1 as MNHEY and CDR2 as SMNVEV (reference sequence). The CDR3 here is CASSLTDSNYEQYF. CDR3 nucleotides: TGTGCCAGCAGTTTAACCGATTCGAACTACGAGCAGTACTTC.

As for this clonotype: One end of the junction fails to match germline, which may point to a read error. J is TRBJ2-3 and V is TRBV10-3, with 11 nucleotides matching TRBD2. The CDR3 is 18 residues long. Germline V lookup: CDR1 ENHRY, CDR2 SYGVKD. The CDR3 protein is CAISVISGRDPSTETQYF. CDR3 coding DNA: TGTGCCATCAGTGTGATTAGCGGGAGGGACCCTAGCACAGAAACGCAGTATTTT.

This clonotype was recorded only once. The chain recombines TRBV4-1 with TRBJ2-1; D is perhaps TRBD2 (7 bases). V dropped 7 bases and J dropped 5 bases, with 21 bases sitting between them. The CDR3 has 16 amino acids. Germline values: CDR1 MGHRA, CDR2 YSYEKL. The DNA for the CDR3 is TGCGCCAGCACCGGGCGGGGGCCAGGGGCAAACAATGAGCAGTTCTTC. Encoded protein: CASTGRGPGANNEQFF.

This chain links TRBV12-3 or TRBV12-4 with TRBJ2-1, with D uncertain. Gene TRBJ2-7 matches the end of the DNA better, so the J call may be wrong. CDR3 length equals 15 residues. The CDR3 sequence is CASSSFVSSYNEQYF. The CDR3 DNA reads as TGTGCCAGCAGTTCTTTCGTCAGCTCCTACAATGAGCAGTACTTC.

This clonotype was seen a handful of times. The chain is built from TRBV12-3 or TRBV12-4 and TRBJ2-5; no firm D call. V lost 6 bases and J lost 5, with 16 bases in between. The CDR3 is 14 residues long. The DNA for the CDR3 is TGTGCCAGCAGCCACGTCATCAGACTGGAGACCCAGTACTTC. Translated: CASSHVIRLETQYF.

This clonotype was counted only a few times. This sequence joins TRBV6-1 and TRBJ2-1, with D perhaps being TRBD1 or TRBD2 (5 bases each). The CDR3 loop spans 13 amino acids. Trimming removed 9 bases from V and 9 bases from J, with 18 bases in between. The germline V gene has CDR1 MNHNS and CDR2 SASEGT. This chain's CDR3 is CASSPFGGVEQFF. The DNA for the CDR3 is TGTGCCAGTAGCCCCTTTGGGGGAGTTGAGCAGTTCTTC.

V and J are TRBV20-1 and TRBJ2-3; 8 nucleotides line up with TRBD2. Per germline, CDR1 DFQATT and CDR2 SNEGSKA (reference sequence). The CDR3 length is 15 residues. Trimming took 2 bases from V and 6 from J; bases not matched to a gene: 10. The CDR3 here is CSARSLSGSVDTQYF. The DNA for the CDR3 is TGCAGTGCTAGAAGTCTGAGCGGGAGTGTCGATACGCAGTATTTT.

The chain couples TRBV6-1 to TRBJ1-1, with D unclear. The germline CDR1 and CDR2 sequences are MNHNS and SASEGT. V dropped 5 bases and J dropped 1 base, with 11 bases sitting between them. The CDR3 runs to 14 residues. The CDR3 sequence is CASSHRTENTEAFF. The CDR3 coding sequence is TGTGCCAGCAGTCATAGGACGGAGAACACTGAAGCTTTCTTT.

V and J are TRBV6-2 or TRBV6-3 and TRBJ2-1; TRBD2 agrees at 12 bases. The V and J ends lost 7 bases and 15 bases, in that order; junction bases with no gene match: 40. Germline-derived CDR1 and CDR2 are MNHEY and SVGEGT. This CDR3 comprises 23 residues. The CDR3 DNA reads TGTGCCAGCACTAGAACAAACCTCGGGGAGGGACTAGCGGGCTCCAGGGCCCGTGACAGACGGTTCTTC. This codes for CASTRTNLGEGLAGSRARDRRFF.

This clonotype occurred a few times. J is TRBJ1-5 and V is TRBV12-3 or TRBV12-4; 8 bases are a match to TRBD1. The V and J ends lost 6 bases and 4 bases, in that order; junction bases with no gene match: 2. The CDR3 runs to 13 residues. Written as DNA, the CDR3 is TGTGCCAGCAGGGGACAGGAGAATCAGCCCCAGCATTTT. Translated, it gives CASRGQENQPQHF.